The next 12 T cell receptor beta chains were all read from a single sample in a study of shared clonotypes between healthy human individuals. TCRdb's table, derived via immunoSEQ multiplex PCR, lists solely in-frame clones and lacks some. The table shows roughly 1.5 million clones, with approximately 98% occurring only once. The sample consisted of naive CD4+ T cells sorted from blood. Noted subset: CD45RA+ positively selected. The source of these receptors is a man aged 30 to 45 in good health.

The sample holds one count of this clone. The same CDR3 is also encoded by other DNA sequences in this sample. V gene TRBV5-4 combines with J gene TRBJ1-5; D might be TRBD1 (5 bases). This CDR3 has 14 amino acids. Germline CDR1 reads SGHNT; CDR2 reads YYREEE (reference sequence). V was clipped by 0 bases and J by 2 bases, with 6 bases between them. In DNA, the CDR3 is TGTGCCAGCAGCTTGGCGGGGGGCAATCAGCCCCAGCATTTT. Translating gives CASSLAGGNQPQHF.

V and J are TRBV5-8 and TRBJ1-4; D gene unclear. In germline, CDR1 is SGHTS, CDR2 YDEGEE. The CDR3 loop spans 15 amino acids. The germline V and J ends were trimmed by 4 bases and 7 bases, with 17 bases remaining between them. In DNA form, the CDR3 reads TGTGCCAGCAGCCTGAGAGGCAGCTTCGGTGAAAAACTGTTTTTT. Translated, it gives CASSLRGSFGEKLFF.

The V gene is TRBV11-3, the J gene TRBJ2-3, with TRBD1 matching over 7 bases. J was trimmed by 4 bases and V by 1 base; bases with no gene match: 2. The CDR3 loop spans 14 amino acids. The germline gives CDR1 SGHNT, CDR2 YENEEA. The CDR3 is CASSLVGGADTQYF. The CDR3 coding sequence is TGTGCCAGCAGCTTAGTAGGGGGCGCAGATACGCAGTATTTT. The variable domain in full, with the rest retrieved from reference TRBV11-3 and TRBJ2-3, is EAGVVQSPRYKIIEKKQPVAFWCNPISGHNTLYWYLQNLGQGPELLIRYENEEAVDDSQLPKDRFSAERLKGVDSTLKIQPAELGDSAVYLCASSLVGGADTQYFGPGTRLTVL.

CDR3 in amino acids: CASSYGTGELFF. In DNA form, the CDR3 reads TGTGCCAGCAGTTACGGGACCGGGGAGCTGTTTTTT. The chain has TRBV6-6 and TRBJ2-2; D is uncertain. The germline V and J ends were trimmed by 2 bases and 5 bases, with 3 bases remaining between them. The CDR3 runs to 12 residues. The V gene's germline CDR1 is MNHNY and CDR2 SVGAGI (reference sequence).

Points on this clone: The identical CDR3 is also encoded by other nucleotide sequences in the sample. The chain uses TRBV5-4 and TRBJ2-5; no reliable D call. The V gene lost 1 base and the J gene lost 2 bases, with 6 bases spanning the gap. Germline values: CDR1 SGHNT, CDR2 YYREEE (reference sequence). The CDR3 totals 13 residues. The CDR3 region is CASSLPTQETQYF. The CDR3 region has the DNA TGTGCCAGCAGCTTGCCAACTCAAGAGACCCAGTACTTC.

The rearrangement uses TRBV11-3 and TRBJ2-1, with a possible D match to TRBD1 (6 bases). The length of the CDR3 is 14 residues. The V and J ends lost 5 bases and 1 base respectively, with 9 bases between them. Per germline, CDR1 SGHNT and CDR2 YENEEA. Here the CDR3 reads CASSQGGSYNEQFF. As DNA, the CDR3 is TGTGCCAGCAGCCAAGGGGGTTCCTACAATGAGCAGTTCTTC.

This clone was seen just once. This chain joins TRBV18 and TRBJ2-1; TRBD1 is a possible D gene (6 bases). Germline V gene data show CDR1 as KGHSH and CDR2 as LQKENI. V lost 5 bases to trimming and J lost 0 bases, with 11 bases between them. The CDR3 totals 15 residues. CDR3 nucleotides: TGTGCCAGCTCATTACAGGGAATCTCCTACAATGAGCAGTTCTTC. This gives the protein CASSLQGISYNEQFF.

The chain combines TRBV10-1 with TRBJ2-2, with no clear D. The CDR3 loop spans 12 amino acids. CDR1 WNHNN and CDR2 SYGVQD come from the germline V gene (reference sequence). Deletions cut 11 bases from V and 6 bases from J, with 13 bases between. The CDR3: CACGRRAGELFF. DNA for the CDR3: TGCGCCTGCGGTAGAAGGGCCGGGGAGCTGTTTTTT.

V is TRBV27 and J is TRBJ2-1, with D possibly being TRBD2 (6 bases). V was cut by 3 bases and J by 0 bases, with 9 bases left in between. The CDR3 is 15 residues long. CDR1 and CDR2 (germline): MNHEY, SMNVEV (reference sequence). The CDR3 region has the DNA TGTGCCAGCAGTTTCGGGACTTTCTCCTACAATGAGCAGTTCTTC. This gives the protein CASSFGTFSYNEQFF.

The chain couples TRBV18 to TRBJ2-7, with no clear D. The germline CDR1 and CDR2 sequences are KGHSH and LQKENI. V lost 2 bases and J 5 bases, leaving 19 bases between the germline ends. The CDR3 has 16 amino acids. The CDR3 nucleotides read TGTGCCAGCTCACCAGCTACGACCTATAGTACGGACGAGCAGTACTTC. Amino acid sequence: CASSPATTYSTDEQYF.

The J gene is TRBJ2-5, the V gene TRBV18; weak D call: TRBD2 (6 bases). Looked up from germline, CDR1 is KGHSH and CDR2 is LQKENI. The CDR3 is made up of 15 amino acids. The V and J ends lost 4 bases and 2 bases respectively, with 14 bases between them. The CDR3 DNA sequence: TGTGCCAGCTCACGGCCGGGAGTTGATCAAGAGACCCAGTACTTC. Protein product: CASSRPGVDQETQYF.

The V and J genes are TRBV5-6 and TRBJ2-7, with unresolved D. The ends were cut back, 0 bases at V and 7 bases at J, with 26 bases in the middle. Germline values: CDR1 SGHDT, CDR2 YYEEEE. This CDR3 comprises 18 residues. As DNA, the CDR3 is TGTGCCAGCAGCTTGGGTGCAGGAATCTTGCTACTTTTCTCGGAGCAGTACTTC. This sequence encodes CASSLGAGILLLFSEQYF. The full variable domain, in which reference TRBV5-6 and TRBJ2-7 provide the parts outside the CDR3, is DAGVTQSPTHLIKTRGQQVTLRCSPKSGHDTVSWYQQALGQGPQFIFQYYEEEERQRGNFPDRFSGHQFPNYSSELNVNALLLGDSALYLCASSLGAGILLLFSEQYFGPGTRLTVT.